The 9 T cell receptor beta chains listed next were all sequenced from one sample in a study of shared clonotypes between healthy human individuals. Some clones are missing from TCRdb's copy, which holds only in-frame ones; the method was immunoSEQ multiplex PCR. The top ten clones hold approximately 0.5% of a sample with 800,000 to 1,200,000 clones, around 82% of them seen once. What was sequenced was memory CD4+ T cells from PBMCs. Described subset: CD45RA-negative fraction. Receptors were obtained from a man younger than 30 in good health. Some clones in this sample may be carry-over from other donors' samples.

The V gene is TRBV19, the J gene TRBJ1-1, with D unresolved. The CDR3 runs 15 residues. Germline V lookup: CDR1 LNHDA, CDR2 SQIVND (reference sequence). Trimming removed 4 bases from V and 1 base from J, with 13 bases in between. CDR3 DNA: TGTGCCAGTAGTAGGTCAGCTGGGCAGAACACTGAAGCTTTCTTT. It specifies CASSRSAGQNTEAFF.

The rearrangement joins TRBV4-2 to TRBJ1-1; maybe TRBD1 (5 bases). The V gene lost 3 bases and the J gene lost 3 bases, with 14 bases spanning the gap. The CDR3 covers 15 residues. From germline, CDR1 is LGHNA and CDR2 YNFKEQ. CDR3 amino acids: CASSQETAGDTEAFF. The CDR3 DNA reads TGTGCCAGCAGCCAGGAGACAGCAGGCGACACTGAAGCTTTCTTT.

Points on this clone: This same CDR3 is encoded by further DNA sequences in the sample. J is TRBJ1-3 and V is TRBV6-5, with 8 positions matching TRBD1. V lost 5 bases, J lost 4 bases, and 1 base stayed unmatched. The CDR3 sequence is 13 residues long. The germline V gene has CDR1 MNHEY and CDR2 SVGAGI. CDR3 residues: CASSRDRGNTIYF. The DNA for the CDR3 is TGTGCCAGCAGTCGGGACAGGGGAAACACCATATATTTT.

About this clone itself: This CDR3 is also generated by other DNA sequences in the sample. The chain has TRBV9 and TRBJ2-1; no clear D gene. Trimming took off 0 bases at V and 1 base at J, with 2 bases between the two ends. The V gene's germline CDR1 is SGDLS and CDR2 YYNGEE. The CDR3 is made up of 13 amino acids. CDR3 nucleotides: TGTGCCAGCAGCGTAGCTTCCTACAATGAGCAGTTCTTC. The encoded protein is CASSVASYNEQFF.

This chain links TRBV29-1 with TRBJ2-7; weak D call: TRBD1 (7 bases). Germline V gene sequence: CDR1 SQVTM, CDR2 ANQGSEA. V was pared by 6 bases and J by 5 bases, with 20 bases between. The CDR3 sequence is 14 residues long. The CDR3 region is CSVQGGRGRHEQYF. CDR3 nucleotides: TGCAGCGTCCAAGGGGGCCGGGGGAGGCACGAGCAGTACTTC.

This clone came up a few times. The chain links TRBV9 to TRBJ1-3; TRBD1 is a possible D gene (6 bases). Germline V CDR1 and CDR2: SGDLS, YYNGEE. Trimming cost V 0 bases and J 0 bases, with 19 bases left between them. The CDR3 has 19 amino acids. CDR3: CASSVGPGGATSSGNTIYF. Written as DNA, the CDR3 is TGTGCCAGCAGCGTAGGTCCCGGGGGCGCGACAAGCTCTGGAAACACCATATATTTT.

This clone has at least ten counts. V is TRBV6-5 and J is TRBJ2-7; D is possibly TRBD1 (6 bases). V was shortened by 6 bases and J by 3 bases, with 12 bases between the two germline ends. Germline V gene lookup returns CDR1 MNHEY and CDR2 SVGAGI. The length of the CDR3 is 13 residues. The CDR3 sequence: CASRRGQRYEQYF. In nucleotides, the CDR3 is TGTGCCAGCAGGCGCGGACAGCGCTACGAGCAGTACTTC.

The V call is TRBV6-5, the J call TRBJ1-4; unclear D gene. The CDR3 has 14 residues. V was clipped by 6 bases and J by 7 bases, with 15 bases between them. Germline CDR1 is MNHEY and CDR2 is SVGAGI. The CDR3 region has the DNA TGTGCCAGCAGATTAATATCCGGTAGTGAAAAACTGTTTTTT. It specifies CASRLISGSEKLFF.

In this sample, this clone turned up a few times. The CDR3 loop reads CASSLPRTSGNEQFF. For the CDR3, the DNA is TGTGCCAGCAGCTTACCTCGGACTAGCGGCAATGAGCAGTTCTTC. The chain links TRBV7-9 to TRBJ2-1, with 10 bases that match TRBD2. The length of the CDR3 is 15 residues. V lost 2 bases to trimming and J lost 6 bases; unmatched junction nucleotides: 4. Per the germline V gene, CDR1 is SEHNR and CDR2 is FQNEAQ (reference sequence).